This is a list of T cell receptor beta chains from one sample in a study of blood T cells in healthy people across ages. TCRdb passed the 5' RACE reads through MiXCR, listing each CDR3 protein once. The repertoire has some 710,000 distinct CDR3 sequences, less than 60% of them found once; the top ten carry about a sixth. What was sequenced was blood. These receptors all come from a man at least 80 years old in good health. Each CDR3 is given with its conserved first and last residue. The order of the fields is clone size, J gene, D gene, V gene, CDR3 DNA, CDR3 protein. The D gene is left open where the match is weak. The listing skips clone size in some rows; elsewhere it reads once, few, many or a size class.

abundance: .; j_gene: TRBJ2-1; d_gene: TRBD2; v_gene: TRBV7-3; CDR3nt: TGTGCCAGCAGCTTAAGCGGGGGGGCCTGGGTTTATGAGCAGTTCTTC; CDR3aa: CASSLSGGAWVYEQFF
abundance: .; j_gene: TRBJ2-5; d_gene: .; v_gene: TRBV5-1; CDR3nt: TGCGCCGGCAGGGGTGAGACCCAGTACTTC; CDR3aa: CAGRGETQYF
abundance: few; j_gene: TRBJ2-1; d_gene: TRBD1; v_gene: TRBV20-1; CDR3nt: TGCAGTGCTAGAGATTCGAGACAGGGGGCGCCGAAGCAGTTCTTC; CDR3aa: CSARDSRQGAPKQFF
abundance: .; j_gene: TRBJ2-5; d_gene: TRBD2; v_gene: TRBV29-1; CDR3nt: TGCAGCGTTTTCCTAGCGGGGGCCCAAGAGACCCAGTACTTC; CDR3aa: CSVFLAGAQETQYF
abundance: .; j_gene: TRBJ2-1; d_gene: .; v_gene: TRBV7-2; CDR3nt: TGTGCCAGCAGCTCCGCGGCCCGGGAGACCCAGTTCTTC; CDR3aa: CASSSAARETQFF
abundance: .; j_gene: TRBJ2-1; d_gene: .; v_gene: TRBV6-1; CDR3nt: TGTGCCAGCAGAGACCGGGACGGGGGTTACAATGAGCAGTTCTTC; CDR3aa: CASRDRDGGYNEQFF
abundance: few; j_gene: TRBJ2-1; d_gene: TRBD2; v_gene: TRBV20-1; CDR3nt: TGCAGTGCTAGAACTAGCGGGAGTTGGAATGAGCAGTTCTTC; CDR3aa: CSARTSGSWNEQFF
abundance: .; j_gene: TRBJ2-5; d_gene: .; v_gene: TRBV11-2; CDR3nt: TGTGCCAGCAGCTTCGAGGGGCGCCGCGAGACCCAGTACTTC; CDR3aa: CASSFEGRRETQYF
abundance: few; j_gene: TRBJ2-7; d_gene: TRBD2; v_gene: TRBV7-2; CDR3nt: TGTGCCAGCAGCTCGATAGCGGGGTCCTACGAGCAGTACTTC; CDR3aa: CASSSIAGSYEQYF
abundance: .; j_gene: TRBJ2-1; d_gene: TRBD2; v_gene: TRBV11-2; CDR3nt: TGTGCCAGCAGCCCCGGGGTGGGACTAGCGGGAGGGAAAGAGGACAATGAGCAGTTCTTC; CDR3aa: CASSPGVGLAGGKEDNEQFF
abundance: many; j_gene: TRBJ2-3; d_gene: .; v_gene: TRBV28; CDR3nt: TGTGCCAGCAGGGAGCGGGTCACAGATACGCAGTATTTT; CDR3aa: CASRERVTDTQYF
abundance: few; j_gene: TRBJ1-6; d_gene: .; v_gene: TRBV6-5; CDR3nt: TGTGCCAGCAGCCCCCGGGATAATTCACCCCTCCACTTT; CDR3aa: CASSPRDNSPLHF
abundance: many; j_gene: TRBJ2-1; d_gene: TRBD2; v_gene: TRBV12-3/TRBV12-4; CDR3nt: TGTGCCAGCACCATACTAGCGGGAGGGCTCTACAATGAGCAGTTCTTC; CDR3aa: CASTILAGGLYNEQFF
abundance: once; j_gene: TRBJ1-5; d_gene: .; v_gene: TRBV7-9; CDR3nt: TGTGCCAGCAGCTCGACAGTCGGGAATCAGCCCCAGCATTTT; CDR3aa: CASSSTVGNQPQHF
abundance: .; j_gene: TRBJ2-3; d_gene: TRBD2; v_gene: TRBV7-2; CDR3nt: TGTGCCAGCAGCCTAGGCGGGGGAGATGGGGCAGATACGCAGTATTTT; CDR3aa: CASSLGGGDGADTQYF
abundance: .; j_gene: TRBJ2-1; d_gene: TRBD2; v_gene: TRBV6-2/TRBV6-3; CDR3nt: TGTGCCAGCAGCCATTCTCCAGCGGGAGGGGGAAATGAGCAGTTCTTC; CDR3aa: CASSHSPAGGGNEQFF
abundance: .; j_gene: TRBJ2-2; d_gene: .; v_gene: TRBV20-1; CDR3nt: TGCAGTGCTAGAGACAGGTCCTACACCGGGGAGCTGTTTTTT; CDR3aa: CSARDRSYTGELFF
abundance: .; j_gene: TRBJ2-7; d_gene: .; v_gene: TRBV28; CDR3nt: TGTGCCAGCAGATCCCCAGGGATTTTCTTTTCCTACGAGCAGTACTTC; CDR3aa: CASRSPGIFFSYEQYF
abundance: many; j_gene: TRBJ1-1; d_gene: TRBD1; v_gene: TRBV4-1; CDR3nt: TGCGCCAGCAGCCAGACGACAGGGGAACGGCCTGAAGCTTTCTTT; CDR3aa: CASSQTTGERPEAFF
abundance: .; j_gene: TRBJ1-1; d_gene: TRBD1; v_gene: TRBV20-1; CDR3nt: TGCAGTGCTGGAGCAACCGGGACAGGGGGCGACAACACTGAAGCTTTCTTT; CDR3aa: CSAGATGTGGDNTEAFF
abundance: .; j_gene: TRBJ2-7; d_gene: TRBD2; v_gene: TRBV28; CDR3nt: TGTGCCACCGCGGGGGTAGTGGACGAGCAGTACTTC; CDR3aa: CATAGVVDEQYF
abundance: few; j_gene: TRBJ1-2; d_gene: TRBD1; v_gene: TRBV4-3; CDR3nt: TGCGCCAGCAGCCACACCGGGACAGGGGCTGGCTACACCTTC; CDR3aa: CASSHTGTGAGYTF
abundance: .; j_gene: TRBJ1-6; d_gene: .; v_gene: TRBV10-3; CDR3nt: TGTGCCATCAGCCCCCGGGACATCGATTCACCCCTCCACTTT; CDR3aa: CAISPRDIDSPLHF
abundance: .; j_gene: TRBJ2-4; d_gene: .; v_gene: TRBV7-9; CDR3nt: TGTGCCAGCAGCTTAGAAACAGGGAGGAAAAACATTCAGTACTTC; CDR3aa: CASSLETGRKNIQYF
abundance: .; j_gene: TRBJ2-3; d_gene: TRBD2; v_gene: TRBV7-2; CDR3nt: TGTGCCAGCAGCCGCAGGAGTAGCGGGAGGGGGGGTGCAGATACGCAGTATTTT; CDR3aa: CASSRRSSGRGGADTQYF
abundance: .; j_gene: TRBJ2-7; d_gene: .; v_gene: TRBV4-3; CDR3nt: TGCGCCAGCAGCCAAGAGATCGGAGCTAAAGCGGACTCCTACGAGCAGTACTTC; CDR3aa: CASSQEIGAKADSYEQYF
abundance: .; j_gene: TRBJ2-7; d_gene: .; v_gene: TRBV28; CDR3nt: TGTGCCAGCAGTTCCATGGCCGCTACCTACGAGCAGTACTTC; CDR3aa: CASSSMAATYEQYF
abundance: .; j_gene: TRBJ2-2; d_gene: .; v_gene: TRBV6-4; CDR3nt: TGTGCCAGCAGTGACCCCACAGGGTTAATCACCGGGGAGCTGTTTTTT; CDR3aa: CASSDPTGLITGELFF
abundance: few; j_gene: TRBJ2-7; d_gene: .; v_gene: TRBV12-3/TRBV12-4; CDR3nt: TGTGCCAGCAGTTTATACAGGGACGAGCAGTACTTC; CDR3aa: CASSLYRDEQYF
abundance: .; j_gene: TRBJ1-4; d_gene: .; v_gene: TRBV7-8; CDR3nt: TGTGCCAGCAGCCCATTCCCCGGGGATGGGGAAAAACTGTTTTTT; CDR3aa: CASSPFPGDGEKLFF
abundance: .; j_gene: TRBJ2-7; d_gene: .; v_gene: TRBV25-1; CDR3nt: TGTGCCAGCAGTGGAGGGGTCCGCGAGCAGTACTTC; CDR3aa: CASSGGVREQYF
abundance: few; j_gene: TRBJ2-5; d_gene: TRBD1; v_gene: TRBV7-2; CDR3nt: TGTGCCAGCAGCTTAGGGGCAGGGGGCGAGAAGACCCAGTACTTC; CDR3aa: CASSLGAGGEKTQYF
abundance: .; j_gene: TRBJ2-1; d_gene: .; v_gene: TRBV29-1; CDR3nt: TGCAGCGCCGCTAGTACCTACAATGAGCAGTTCTTC; CDR3aa: CSAASTYNEQFF
abundance: .; j_gene: TRBJ2-2; d_gene: .; v_gene: TRBV9; CDR3nt: TGTGCCAGCAGCGTAGACGGGAATCTCGCCGGGGAGCTGTTTTTT; CDR3aa: CASSVDGNLAGELFF
abundance: .; j_gene: TRBJ2-7; d_gene: TRBD2; v_gene: TRBV4-3; CDR3nt: TGCGCCAGCAGCCCTAGGGCGGGAGGATCGAGTTGGCAGTACTTC; CDR3aa: CASSPRAGGSSWQYF
abundance: .; j_gene: TRBJ1-2; d_gene: .; v_gene: TRBV27; CDR3nt: TGTGCCAGCAGGCCCGGTCGGGGGGCTAACTATGGCTACACCTTC; CDR3aa: CASRPGRGANYGYTF